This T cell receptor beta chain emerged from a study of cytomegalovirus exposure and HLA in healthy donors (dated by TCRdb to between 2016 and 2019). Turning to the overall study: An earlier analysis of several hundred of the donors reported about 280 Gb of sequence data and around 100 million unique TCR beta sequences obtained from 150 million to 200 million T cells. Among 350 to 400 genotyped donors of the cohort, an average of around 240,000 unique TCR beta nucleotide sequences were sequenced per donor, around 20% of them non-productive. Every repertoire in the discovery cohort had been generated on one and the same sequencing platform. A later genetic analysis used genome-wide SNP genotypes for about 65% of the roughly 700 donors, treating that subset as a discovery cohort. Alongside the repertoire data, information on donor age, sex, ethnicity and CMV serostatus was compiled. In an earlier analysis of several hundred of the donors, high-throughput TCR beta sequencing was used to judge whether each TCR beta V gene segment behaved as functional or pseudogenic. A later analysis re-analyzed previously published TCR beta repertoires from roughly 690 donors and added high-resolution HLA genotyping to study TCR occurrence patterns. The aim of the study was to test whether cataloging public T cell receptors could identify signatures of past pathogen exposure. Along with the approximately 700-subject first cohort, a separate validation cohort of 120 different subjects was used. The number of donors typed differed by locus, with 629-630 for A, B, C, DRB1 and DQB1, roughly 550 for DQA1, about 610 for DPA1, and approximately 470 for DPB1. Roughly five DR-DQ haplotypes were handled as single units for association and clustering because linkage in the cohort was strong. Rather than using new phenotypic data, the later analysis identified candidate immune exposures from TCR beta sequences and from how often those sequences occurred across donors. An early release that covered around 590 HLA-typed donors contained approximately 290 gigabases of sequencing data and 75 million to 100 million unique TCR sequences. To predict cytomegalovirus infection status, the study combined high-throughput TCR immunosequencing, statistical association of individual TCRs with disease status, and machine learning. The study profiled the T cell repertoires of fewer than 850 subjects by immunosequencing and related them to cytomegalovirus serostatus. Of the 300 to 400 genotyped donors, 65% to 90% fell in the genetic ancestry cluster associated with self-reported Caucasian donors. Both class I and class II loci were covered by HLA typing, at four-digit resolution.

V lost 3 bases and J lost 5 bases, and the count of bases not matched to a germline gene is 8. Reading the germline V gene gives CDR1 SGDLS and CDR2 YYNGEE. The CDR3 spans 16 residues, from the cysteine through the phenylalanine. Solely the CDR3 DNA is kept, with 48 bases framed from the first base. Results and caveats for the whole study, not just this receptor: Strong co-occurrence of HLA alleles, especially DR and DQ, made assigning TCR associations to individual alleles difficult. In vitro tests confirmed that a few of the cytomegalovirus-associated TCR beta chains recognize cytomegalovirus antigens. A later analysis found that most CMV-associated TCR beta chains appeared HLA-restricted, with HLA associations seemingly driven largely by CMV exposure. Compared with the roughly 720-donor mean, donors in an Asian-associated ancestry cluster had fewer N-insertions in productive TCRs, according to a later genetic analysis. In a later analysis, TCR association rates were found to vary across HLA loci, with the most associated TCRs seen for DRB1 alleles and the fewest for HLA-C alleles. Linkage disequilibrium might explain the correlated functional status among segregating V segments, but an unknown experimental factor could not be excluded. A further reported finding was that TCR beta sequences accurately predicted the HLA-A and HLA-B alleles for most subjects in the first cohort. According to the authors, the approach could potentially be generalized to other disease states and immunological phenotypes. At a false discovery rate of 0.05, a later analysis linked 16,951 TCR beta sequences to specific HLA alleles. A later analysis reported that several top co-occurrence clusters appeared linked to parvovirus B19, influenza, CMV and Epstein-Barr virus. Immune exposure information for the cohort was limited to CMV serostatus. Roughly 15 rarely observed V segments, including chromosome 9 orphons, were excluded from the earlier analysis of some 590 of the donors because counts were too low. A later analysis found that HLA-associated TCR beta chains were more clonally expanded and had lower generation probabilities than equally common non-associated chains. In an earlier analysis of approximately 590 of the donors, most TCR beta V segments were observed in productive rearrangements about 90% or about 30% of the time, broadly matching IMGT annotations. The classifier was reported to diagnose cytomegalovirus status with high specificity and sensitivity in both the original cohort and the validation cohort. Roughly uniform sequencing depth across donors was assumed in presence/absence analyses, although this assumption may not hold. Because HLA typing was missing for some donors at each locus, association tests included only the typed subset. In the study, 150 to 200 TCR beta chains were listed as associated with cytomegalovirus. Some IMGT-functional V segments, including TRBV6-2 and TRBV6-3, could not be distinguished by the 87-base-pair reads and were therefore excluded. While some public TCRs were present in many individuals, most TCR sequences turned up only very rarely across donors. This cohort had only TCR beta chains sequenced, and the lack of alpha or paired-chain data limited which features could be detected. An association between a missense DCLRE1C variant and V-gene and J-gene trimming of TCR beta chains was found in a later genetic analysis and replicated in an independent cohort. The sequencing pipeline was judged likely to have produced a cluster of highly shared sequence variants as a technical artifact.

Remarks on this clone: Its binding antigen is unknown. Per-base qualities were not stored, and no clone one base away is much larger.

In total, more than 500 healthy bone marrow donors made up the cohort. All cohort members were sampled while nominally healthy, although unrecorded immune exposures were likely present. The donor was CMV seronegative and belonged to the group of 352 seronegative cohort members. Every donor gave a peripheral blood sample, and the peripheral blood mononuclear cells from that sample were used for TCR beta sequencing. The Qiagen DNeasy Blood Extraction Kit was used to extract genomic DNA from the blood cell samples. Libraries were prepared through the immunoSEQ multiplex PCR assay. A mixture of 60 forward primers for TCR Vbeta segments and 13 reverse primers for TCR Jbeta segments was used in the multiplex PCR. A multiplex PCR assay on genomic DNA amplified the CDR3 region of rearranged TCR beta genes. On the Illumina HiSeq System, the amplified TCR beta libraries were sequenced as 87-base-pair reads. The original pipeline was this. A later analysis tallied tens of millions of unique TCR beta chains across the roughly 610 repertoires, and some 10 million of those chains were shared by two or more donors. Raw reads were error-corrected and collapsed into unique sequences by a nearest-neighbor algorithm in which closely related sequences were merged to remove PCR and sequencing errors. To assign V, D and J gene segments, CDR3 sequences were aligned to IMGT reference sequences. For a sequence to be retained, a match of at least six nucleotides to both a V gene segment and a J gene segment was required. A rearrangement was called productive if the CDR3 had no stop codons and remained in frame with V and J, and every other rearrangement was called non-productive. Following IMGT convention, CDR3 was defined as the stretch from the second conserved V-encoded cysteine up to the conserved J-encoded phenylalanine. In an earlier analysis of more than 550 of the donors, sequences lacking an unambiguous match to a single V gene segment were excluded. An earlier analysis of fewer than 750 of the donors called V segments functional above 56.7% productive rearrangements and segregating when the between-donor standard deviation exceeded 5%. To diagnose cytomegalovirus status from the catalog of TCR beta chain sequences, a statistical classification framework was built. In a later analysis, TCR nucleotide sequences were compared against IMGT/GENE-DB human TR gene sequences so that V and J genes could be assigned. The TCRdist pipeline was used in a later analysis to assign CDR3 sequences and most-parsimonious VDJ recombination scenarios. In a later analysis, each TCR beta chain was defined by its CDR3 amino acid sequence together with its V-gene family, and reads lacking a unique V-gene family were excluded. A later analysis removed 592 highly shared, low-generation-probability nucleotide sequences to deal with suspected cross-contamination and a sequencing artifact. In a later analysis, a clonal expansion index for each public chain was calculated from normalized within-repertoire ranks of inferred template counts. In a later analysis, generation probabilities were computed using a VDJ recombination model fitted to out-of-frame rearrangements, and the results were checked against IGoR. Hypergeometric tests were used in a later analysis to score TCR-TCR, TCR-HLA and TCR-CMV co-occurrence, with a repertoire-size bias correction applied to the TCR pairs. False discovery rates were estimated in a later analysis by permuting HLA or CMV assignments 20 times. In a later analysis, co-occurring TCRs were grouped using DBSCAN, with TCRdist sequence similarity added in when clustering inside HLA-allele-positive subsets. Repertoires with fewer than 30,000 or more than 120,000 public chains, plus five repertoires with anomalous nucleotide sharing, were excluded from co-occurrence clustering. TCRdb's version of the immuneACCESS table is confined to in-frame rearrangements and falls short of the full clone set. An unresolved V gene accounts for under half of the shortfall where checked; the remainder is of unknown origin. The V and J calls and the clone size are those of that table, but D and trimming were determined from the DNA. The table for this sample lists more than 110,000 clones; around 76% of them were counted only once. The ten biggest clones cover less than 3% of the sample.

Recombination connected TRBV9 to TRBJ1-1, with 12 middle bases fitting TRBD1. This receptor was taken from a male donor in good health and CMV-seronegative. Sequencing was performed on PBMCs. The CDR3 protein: CASSGGTGGFQTEAFF. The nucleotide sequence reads TGTGCCAGCAGCGGAGGGACAGGGGGCTTTCAGACTGAAGCTTTCTTT.